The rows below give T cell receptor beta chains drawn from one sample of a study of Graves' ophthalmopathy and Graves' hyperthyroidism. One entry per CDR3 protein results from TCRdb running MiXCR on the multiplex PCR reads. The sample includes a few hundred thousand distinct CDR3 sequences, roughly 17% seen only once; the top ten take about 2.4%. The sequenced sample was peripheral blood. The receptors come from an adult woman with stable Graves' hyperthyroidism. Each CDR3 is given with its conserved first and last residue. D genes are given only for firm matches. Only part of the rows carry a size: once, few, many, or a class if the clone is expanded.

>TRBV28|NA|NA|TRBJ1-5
CASKAGSGGSNSNQPQHF
TGTGCCAGCAAAGCCGGTTCGGGGGGAAGTAATAGCAATCAGCCCCAGCATTTT
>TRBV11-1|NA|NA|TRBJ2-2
CASTSFESVVRTGELFF
TGTGCCAGCACCTCTTTCGAATCGGTCGTTCGGACCGGGGAGCTGTTTTTT
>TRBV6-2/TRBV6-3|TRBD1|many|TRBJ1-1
CASSYRRQGGNTEAFF
TGTGCCAGCAGTTACCGGAGACAGGGCGGGAACACTGAAGCTTTCTTT
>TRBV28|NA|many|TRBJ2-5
CASSPDVPGETQYF
TGTGCCAGCAGTCCGGACGTACCGGGGGAGACCCAGTACTTC
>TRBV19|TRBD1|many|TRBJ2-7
CASGSGTGNEQYF
TGTGCCAGTGGTTCCGGGACAGGTAACGAGCAGTACTTC
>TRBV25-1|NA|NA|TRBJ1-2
CASSEYVFYGYTF
TGTGCCAGCAGTGAATATGTGTTTTATGGCTACACCTTC
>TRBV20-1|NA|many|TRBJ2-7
CSARGSGGWAYEQYF
TGCAGTGCTAGAGGTTCGGGCGGTTGGGCCTACGAGCAGTACTTC
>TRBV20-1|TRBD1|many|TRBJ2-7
CSARDVRLTGALYEQYF
TGCAGTGCTAGAGACGTAAGACTAACAGGGGCCCTCTACGAGCAGTACTTC
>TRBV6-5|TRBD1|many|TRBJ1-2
CASRRHGQANGYTF
TGTGCCAGCAGAAGACACGGACAGGCCAATGGCTACACCTTC
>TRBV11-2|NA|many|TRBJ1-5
CASSPRVQGPQHF
TGTGCCAGCAGCCCCCGGGTCCAAGGGCCCCAGCATTTT
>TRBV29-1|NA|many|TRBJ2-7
CSVEGSESSTEMGEQYF
TGCAGCGTTGAAGGCTCCGAATCTAGCACCGAGATGGGTGAGCAGTACTTC
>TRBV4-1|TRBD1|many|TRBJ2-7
CASSQWDRGRSSYEQYF
TGCGCCAGCAGCCAATGGGACAGGGGACGAAGCTCCTACGAGCAGTACTTC
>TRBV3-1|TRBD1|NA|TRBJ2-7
CASSQQDRLNPYEQYF
TGTGCCAGCAGCCAACAGGACAGGCTCAACCCCTACGAGCAGTACTTC
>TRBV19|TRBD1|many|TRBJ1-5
CASSRQGFQPQHF
TGTGCCAGTAGCCGACAGGGATTTCAGCCCCAGCATTTT
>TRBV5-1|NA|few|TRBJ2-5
CASSLAGREQETQYF
TGCGCCAGCAGCTTGGCGGGACGGGAGCAAGAGACCCAGTACTTC
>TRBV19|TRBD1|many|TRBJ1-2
CASSDRGRDGYTF
TGTGCCAGTAGTGACAGGGGTCGAGATGGCTACACCTTC
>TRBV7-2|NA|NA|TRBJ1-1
CASSAQVYTEAFF
TGTGCCAGCAGTGCTCAGGTTTACACTGAAGCTTTCTTT
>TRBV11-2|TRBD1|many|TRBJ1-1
CASSLDRGATWSGAFF
TGTGCCAGCAGCTTAGACAGGGGGGCGACCTGGTCTGGAGCTTTCTTT
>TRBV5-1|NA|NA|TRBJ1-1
CASSFSGAENTEAFF
TGCGCCAGCAGCTTCTCGGGGGCTGAGAACACTGAAGCTTTCTTT
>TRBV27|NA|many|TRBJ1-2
CASSLSLGAGGYTF
TGTGCCAGCAGTTTATCTTTGGGGGCGGGTGGCTACACCTTC
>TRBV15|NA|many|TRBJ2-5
CATSRDRQTQYF
TGTGCCACCAGCAGAGATAGGCAGACCCAGTACTTC
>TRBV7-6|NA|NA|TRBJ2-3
CASSLASGDRAWGQYF
TGTGCCAGCAGCTTAGCTTCGGGCGACCGGGCATGGGGGCAGTATTTT
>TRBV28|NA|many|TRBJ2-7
CASFPGGNSYEQYF
TGTGCCAGCTTCCCCGGGGGCAATTCCTACGAGCAGTACTTC
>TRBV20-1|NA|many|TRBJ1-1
CSASKVGWAFF
TGCAGTGCTAGTAAGGTCGGTTGGGCTTTCTTT
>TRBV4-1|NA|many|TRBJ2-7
CASSQDPNDSGYEQYF
TGCGCCAGCAGCCAAGATCCCAATGACAGCGGCTACGAGCAGTACTTC
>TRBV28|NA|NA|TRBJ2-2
CASSLNVAGELFF
TGTGCCAGCAGTTTGAACGTCGCCGGGGAGCTGTTTTTT
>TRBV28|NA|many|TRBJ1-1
CASRRDSPNTEAFF
TGTGCCAGCAGGCGCGACAGTCCGAACACTGAAGCTTTCTTT
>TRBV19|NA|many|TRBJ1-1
CASSIAWTENTEAFF
TGTGCCAGTAGTATAGCCTGGACAGAGAACACTGAAGCTTTCTTT
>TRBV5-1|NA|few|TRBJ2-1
CASSLAFGTEQFF
TGCGCCAGCAGCTTGGCTTTTGGGACTGAGCAGTTCTTC
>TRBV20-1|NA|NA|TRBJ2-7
CSARDPSPGEQYF
TGCAGTGCTAGAGATCCATCTCCCGGTGAGCAGTACTTC
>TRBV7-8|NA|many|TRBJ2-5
CASSLYGNQETQYF
TGTGCCAGCAGCTTATATGGGAACCAAGAGACCCAGTACTTC
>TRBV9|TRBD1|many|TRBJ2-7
CASSANPGQTYEQYF
TGTGCCAGCAGCGCCAACCCGGGACAGACCTACGAGCAGTACTTC
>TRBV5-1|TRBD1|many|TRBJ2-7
CASSARGWVQYF
TGCGCCAGCAGCGCCAGGGGGTGGGTGCAGTACTTC
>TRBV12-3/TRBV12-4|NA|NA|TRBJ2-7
CASSLIGSYDQYF
TGTGCCAGCAGTTTGATAGGGTCCTACGATCAGTACTTC
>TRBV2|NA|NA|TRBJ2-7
CAGSAGPGLEQYF
TGTGCCGGCAGTGCAGGCCCGGGTCTCGAGCAGTACTTC
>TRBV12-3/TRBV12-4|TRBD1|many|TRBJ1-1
CASSPRDSLSMNTEAFF
TGTGCCAGCAGCCCCAGGGACAGTTTATCCATGAACACTGAAGCTTTCTTT
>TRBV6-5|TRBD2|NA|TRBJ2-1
CASSLSGRDNEQFF
TGTGCCAGCAGCTTATCGGGGAGGGACAATGAGCAGTTCTTC
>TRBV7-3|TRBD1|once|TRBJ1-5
CASSPPDRARHYSNQPQHF
TGTGCCAGCAGCCCGCCGGACAGGGCGAGACACTATAGCAATCAGCCCCAGCATTTT
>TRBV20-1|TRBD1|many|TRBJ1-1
CSAAGTGGILNTEAFF
TGCAGTGCTGCCGGGACAGGGGGCATCTTGAACACTGAAGCTTTCTTT
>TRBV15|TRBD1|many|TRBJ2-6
CATSSQQGRYSGANVLTF
TGTGCCACCAGCAGTCAACAGGGGCGATACTCTGGGGCCAACGTCCTGACTTTC
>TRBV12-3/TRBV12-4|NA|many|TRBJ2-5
CASSLGGNQETQYF
TGTGCCAGCAGTTTGGGGGGAAACCAAGAGACCCAGTACTTC
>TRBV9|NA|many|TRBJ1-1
CASSVAGGQNTEAFF
TGTGCCAGCAGCGTAGCCGGGGGACAGAACACTGAAGCTTTCTTT
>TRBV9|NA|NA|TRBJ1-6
CASSVGSEAYNSPLHF
TGTGCCAGCAGCGTAGGCAGCGAAGCTTATAATTCACCCCTCCACTTT
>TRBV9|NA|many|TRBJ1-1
CASSVGTGNTEAFF
TGTGCCAGCAGCGTAGGGACGGGGAACACTGAAGCTTTCTTT
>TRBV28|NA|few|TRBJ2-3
CASSFPSQQYTQYF
TGTGCCAGCAGTTTCCCATCACAACAATATACGCAGTATTTT
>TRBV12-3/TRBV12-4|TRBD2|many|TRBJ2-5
CASSFSGRNKTQYF
TGTGCCAGCAGCTTTAGCGGGAGGAATAAGACCCAGTACTTC
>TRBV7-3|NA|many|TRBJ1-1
CASSSTVFTEAFF
TGTGCCAGCAGCTCGACAGTGTTCACTGAAGCTTTCTTT
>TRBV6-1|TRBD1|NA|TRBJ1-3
CAGGTGRNTIYF
TGTGCCGGGGGGACAGGGAGGAACACCATATATTTT
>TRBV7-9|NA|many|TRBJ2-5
CASSPTSTFQETQYF
TGTGCCAGCAGCCCCACTTCGACATTCCAAGAGACCCAGTACTTC